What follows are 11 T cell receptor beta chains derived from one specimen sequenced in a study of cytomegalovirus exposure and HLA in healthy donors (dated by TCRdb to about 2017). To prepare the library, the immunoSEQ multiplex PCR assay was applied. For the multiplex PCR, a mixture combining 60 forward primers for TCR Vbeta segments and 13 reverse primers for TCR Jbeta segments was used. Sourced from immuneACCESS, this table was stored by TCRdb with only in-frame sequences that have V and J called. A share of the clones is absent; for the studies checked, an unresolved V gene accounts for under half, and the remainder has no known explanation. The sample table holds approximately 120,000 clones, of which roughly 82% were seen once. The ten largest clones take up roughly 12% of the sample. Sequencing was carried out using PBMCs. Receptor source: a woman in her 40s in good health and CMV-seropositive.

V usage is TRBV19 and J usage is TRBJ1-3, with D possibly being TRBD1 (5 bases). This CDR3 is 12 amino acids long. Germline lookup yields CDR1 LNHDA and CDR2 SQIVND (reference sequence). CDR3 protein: CKGDPCGNTIYF. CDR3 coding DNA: TGTAAAGGGGATCCTTGTGGAAACACCATATATTTT.

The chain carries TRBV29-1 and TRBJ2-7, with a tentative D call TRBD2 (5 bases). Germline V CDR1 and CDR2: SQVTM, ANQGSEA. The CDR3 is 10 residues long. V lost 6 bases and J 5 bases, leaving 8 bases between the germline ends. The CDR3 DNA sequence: TGCAGCGTGGCCGGGGACGAGCAGTACTTC. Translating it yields CSVAGDEQYF.

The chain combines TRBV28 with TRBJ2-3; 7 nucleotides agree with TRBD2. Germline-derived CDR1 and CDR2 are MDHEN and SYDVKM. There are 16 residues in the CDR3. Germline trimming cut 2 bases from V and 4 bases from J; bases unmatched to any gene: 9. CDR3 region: CASSLAGVVRADTQYF. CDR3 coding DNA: TGTGCCAGCAGTTTAGCGGGAGTGGTAAGGGCAGATACGCAGTATTTT.

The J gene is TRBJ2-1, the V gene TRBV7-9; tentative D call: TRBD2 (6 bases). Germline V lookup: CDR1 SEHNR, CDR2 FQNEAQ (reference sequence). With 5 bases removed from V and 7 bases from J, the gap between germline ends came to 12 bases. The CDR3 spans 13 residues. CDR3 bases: TGTGCCAGCAGCGCTAGACTAGTGAATGAGCAGTTCTTC. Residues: CASSARLVNEQFF.

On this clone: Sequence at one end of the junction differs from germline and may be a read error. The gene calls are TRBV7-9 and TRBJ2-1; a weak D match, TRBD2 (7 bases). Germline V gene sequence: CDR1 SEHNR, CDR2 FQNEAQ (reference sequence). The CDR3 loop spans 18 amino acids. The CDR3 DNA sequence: TGTGCCAGCAGCCTAGCGACCGGGGGGCGGGAGAGTAGGGATGAGCAGTTCTTC. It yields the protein CASSLATGGRESRDEQFF.

This CDR3 is CASSDTLAGLADTQYF. For the CDR3, the DNA is TGTGCCAGCAGTGATACCCTCGCGGGATTGGCAGATACGCAGTATTTT. V and J are TRBV27 and TRBJ2-3, with a possible D match to TRBD2 (6 bases). The CDR3 sequence is 16 residues long. The germline V and J ends were trimmed by 5 bases and 4 bases, with 19 bases remaining between them. CDR1 MNHEY and CDR2 SMNVEV come from the germline V gene (reference sequence).

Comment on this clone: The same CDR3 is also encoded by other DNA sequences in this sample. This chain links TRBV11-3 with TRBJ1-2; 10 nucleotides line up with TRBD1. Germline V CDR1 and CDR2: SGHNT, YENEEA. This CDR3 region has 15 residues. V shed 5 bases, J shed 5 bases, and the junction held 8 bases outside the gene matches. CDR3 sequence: CASSIWTGGFYGYTF. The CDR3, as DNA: TGTGCCAGCAGCATTTGGACAGGGGGGTTTTATGGCTACACCTTC.

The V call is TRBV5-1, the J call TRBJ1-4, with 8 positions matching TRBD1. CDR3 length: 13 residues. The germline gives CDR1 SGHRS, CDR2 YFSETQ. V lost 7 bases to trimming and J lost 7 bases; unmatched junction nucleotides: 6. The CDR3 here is CASATGEGEKLFF. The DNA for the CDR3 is TGCGCCAGCGCGACAGGGGAGGGTGAAAAACTGTTTTTT. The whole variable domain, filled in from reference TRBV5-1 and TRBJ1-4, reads KAGVTQTPRYLIKTRGQQVTLSCSPISGHRSVSWYQQTPGQGLQFLFEYFSETQRNKGNFPGRFSGRQFSNSRSEMNVSTLELGDSALYLCASATGEGEKLFFGSGTQLSVL.

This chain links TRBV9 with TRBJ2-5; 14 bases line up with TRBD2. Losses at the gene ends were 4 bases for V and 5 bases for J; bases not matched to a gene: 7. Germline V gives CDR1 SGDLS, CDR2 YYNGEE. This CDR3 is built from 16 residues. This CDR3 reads CASSPLTSGRAETQYF. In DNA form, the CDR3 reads TGTGCCAGCAGCCCCCTGACTAGCGGGAGGGCGGAGACCCAGTACTTC.

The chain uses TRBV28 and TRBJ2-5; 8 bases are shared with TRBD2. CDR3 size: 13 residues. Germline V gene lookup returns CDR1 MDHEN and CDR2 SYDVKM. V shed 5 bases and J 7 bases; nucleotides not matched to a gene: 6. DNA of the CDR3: TGTGCCAGCAGTCCGACTAGCGTGGGGACCCAGTACTTC. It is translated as CASSPTSVGTQYF.

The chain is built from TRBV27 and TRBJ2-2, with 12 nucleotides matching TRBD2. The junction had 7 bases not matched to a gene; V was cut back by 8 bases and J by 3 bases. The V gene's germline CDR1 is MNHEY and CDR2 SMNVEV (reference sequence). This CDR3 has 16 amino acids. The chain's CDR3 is CASRTLAGGDTGELFF. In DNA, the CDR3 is TGTGCCAGCCGAACACTAGCGGGAGGAGACACCGGGGAGCTGTTTTTT.